The rows below give T cell receptor beta chains drawn from one sample of a study of TIL therapy for anti-PD-1-resistant metastatic lung cancer. Produced via immunoSEQ multiplex PCR; TCRdb's table is partial and in-frame only. This table holds 60,000 or so clones, about 69% found once. The starting material was blood, obtained at baseline. All receptors come from a person between 30 and 79 years old with non-small cell lung cancer. CDR3s include the opening cysteine and the closing phenylalanine or tryptophan. A D gene is named only where the DNA matches it firmly. Size values are once, few and many counts, or a class for expanded clones, and some rows have none.

abundance,v_gene,d_gene,j_gene,CDR3nt,CDR3aa
.,TRBV6-1,.,TRBJ1-1,TGTGCCAGCAGAAGGGCTTGGGGCACTGAAGCTTTCTTT,CASRRAWGTEAFF
.,TRBV7-8,TRBD1,TRBJ1-5,TGTGCCAGCAGCTATAAGACAGGGATAAATCAGCCCCAGCATTTT,CASSYKTGINQPQHF
.,TRBV15,.,TRBJ2-2,TGTGCCACCTCTCGACAGTACACCGGGGAGCTGTTTTTT,CATSRQYTGELFF
.,TRBV10-2,.,TRBJ2-5,TGCGCCAGCAGTGAGGGGACTCAGTACAGGACCCAGTACTTC,CASSEGTQYRTQYF
.,TRBV7-2,.,TRBJ1-6,TGTGCCAGCACCCAGTCCCCCTATAATTCACCCCTCCACTTT,CASTQSPYNSPLHF
.,TRBV30,.,TRBJ2-3,TGTGCCTGGAGTGCCGGGACTGCAGATACGCAGTATTTT,CAWSAGTADTQYF
.,TRBV4-2,.,TRBJ2-5,TGTGCCAGCAGCCAAGGAGGGGCGGGGCTTGAAGAGACCCAGTACTTC,CASSQGGAGLEETQYF
.,TRBV7-9,TRBD2,TRBJ2-3,TGTGCCAGCAGCTTAGTAGCGGGAGTTTGGAATACGCAGTATTTT,CASSLVAGVWNTQYF
.,TRBV6-1,TRBD1,TRBJ1-2,TGTGCCAGCAGTGAGCGACAGGGCCGCGTTGCTAACTATGGCTACACCTTC,CASSERQGRVANYGYTF
.,TRBV2,TRBD1,TRBJ1-5,TGTGCCAGCAGGGGACAGAGCAATCAGCCCCAGCATTTT,CASRGQSNQPQHF
few,TRBV9,.,TRBJ1-2,TGTGCCAGCAGCGCCACGCTCTGGGGCGGCTACACCTTC,CASSATLWGGYTF
.,TRBV6-6,TRBD1,TRBJ1-5,TGTGCCAGCACCGGGGACAGGGCCACCAATCAGCCCCAGCATTTT,CASTGDRATNQPQHF
.,TRBV6-1,TRBD2,TRBJ2-5,TGTGCCAGCAGGGGAGGGCTCCTAGGAACCCAGTACTTC,CASRGGLLGTQYF
.,TRBV28,.,TRBJ2-6,TGTGCCAGCAGACAACGCAGGGGGGCTGGGGCCAACGTCCTGACTTTC,CASRQRRGAGANVLTF
few,TRBV19,.,TRBJ1-1,TGTGCCAGTAGTATAAACCGGGGGCTTGGAGGGACTGAAGCTTTCTTT,CASSINRGLGGTEAFF
few,TRBV6-5,.,TRBJ1-5,TGTGCCAGCAGTTACTCTCCAGGGGTTGATCAGCCCCAGCATTTT,CASSYSPGVDQPQHF
.,TRBV5-1,TRBD1,TRBJ1-2,TGCGCCAGCAGCATAACAGGGGACCATGGCTACACCTTC,CASSITGDHGYTF
.,TRBV7-9,TRBD1,TRBJ1-5,TGTGCCAGCAGCCCCGGGACAGGGGATCAGCCCCAGCATTTT,CASSPGTGDQPQHF
.,TRBV6-5,.,TRBJ1-5,TGTGCCAGCAGTTACGAGGGGCATCAGCCCCAGCATTTT,CASSYEGHQPQHF
few,TRBV18,TRBD2,TRBJ2-1,TGTGCCAGCTCACCAGAAACGGCTAGCGGGTACAATGAGCAGTTCTTC,CASSPETASGYNEQFF
.,TRBV19,.,TRBJ1-1,TGTGCCAGCACAGCTCCACGTCGGGGTATTATGGCCGGCACTGAAGCTTTCTTT,CASTAPRRGIMAGTEAFF
.,TRBV10-3,.,TRBJ1-6,TGTGCCATACGAAACTCCTATAATTCACCCCTCCACTTT,CAIRNSYNSPLHF
.,TRBV7-9,.,TRBJ2-7,TGTGCCAGCAACCGGGATAGCGACGAGCAGTACTTC,CASNRDSDEQYF
.,TRBV11-3,.,TRBJ2-5,TGTGCCAGCAGCTTAGGGACAGCCCGAGAGACCCAGTACTTC,CASSLGTARETQYF
.,TRBV6-5,.,TRBJ2-7,TGTGCCAGCAGTCACCAACAGGGGGGGGGCGACGAGCAGTACTTC,CASSHQQGGGDEQYF
.,TRBV5-4,.,TRBJ2-3,TGTGCCAGCAGCTTGGCGGCCAGCATAGTTACGCAGTATTTT,CASSLAASIVTQYF
once,TRBV5-1,.,TRBJ2-2,TGCGCCAGCAGTCAAGCTAACACCGGGGAGCTGTTTTTT,CASSQANTGELFF
.,TRBV5-1,.,TRBJ2-3,TGCGCCAGCAGCGAGCCCACAGATACGCAGTATTTT,CASSEPTDTQYF
.,TRBV6-5,.,TRBJ2-3,TGTGCCAGCAGTTATTTGGGGCTCGAAGAGGATACGCAGTATTTT,CASSYLGLEEDTQYF
.,TRBV4-1,TRBD1,TRBJ1-4,TGCGCCAGCAGCCAAGGCGGACAGGGCGATGAAAAACTGTTTTTT,CASSQGGQGDEKLFF
.,TRBV4-1,.,TRBJ2-7,TGCGCCAGCAGCAGACAGGTTTCGACCGCCTACGAGCAGTACTTC,CASSRQVSTAYEQYF
.,TRBV6-5,.,TRBJ2-2,TGTGCCAGCAGTTACACGACAGAGAACACCGGGGAGCTGTTTTTT,CASSYTTENTGELFF
few,TRBV4-1,TRBD1,TRBJ1-2,TGCGCCAGCAGCCAGGGGACAGGTGCCTATGGCTACACCTTC,CASSQGTGAYGYTF
.,TRBV5-1,TRBD1,TRBJ2-7,TGCGCCAGCAGCCTCCGGGACAGGGGCTACGAGCAGTACTTC,CASSLRDRGYEQYF
.,TRBV2,TRBD1,TRBJ2-3,TGTGCCAGCAGTGATCAGGGGGCAAAAGATACGCAGTATTTT,CASSDQGAKDTQYF
.,TRBV5-1,.,TRBJ2-2,TGCGCCAGCAGCTTTGGCCAGGGCGGGGAGCTGTTTTTT,CASSFGQGGELFF
few,TRBV11-2,TRBD1,TRBJ1-5,TGTGCCAGCAGCTTAGGAGACAGGGGGCATCAGCCCCAGCATTTT,CASSLGDRGHQPQHF
.,TRBV7-3,TRBD2,TRBJ2-5,TGTGCCAGCAGCACCGGGACTAGCGGAGAGACCCAGTACTTC,CASSTGTSGETQYF
few,TRBV10-1,.,TRBJ1-1,TGCGCCAGCAGTGACTGGGGGGCGTCGGCTGAAGCTTTCTTT,CASSDWGASAEAFF
.,TRBV9,TRBD1,TRBJ2-1,TGTGCCAGCAGCGTAGGGGGACAGGCCGTTGAGCAGTTCTTC,CASSVGGQAVEQFF
few,TRBV6-6,TRBD1,TRBJ1-1,TGTGCCAGCAGCCTTACAGGGGTTTGGACTGAAGCTTTCTTT,CASSLTGVWTEAFF